This entry is about one T cell receptor (beta chain). No antigen is known for it. 60 Vbeta and 13 Jbeta primers were used in PCR. Using immunoSEQ multiplex PCR, the repertoire was profiled, and TCRdb retains in-frame clones only, with some absent. The sample includes about 140,000 clones, 60% to 80% of them seen just once. These data come from a study of cytomegalovirus exposure and HLA in healthy donors. Broader study findings: Most CMV-associated TCR beta chains appeared HLA-restricted in a later analysis. Investigators reported fewer than 200 TCR beta chains as tied to cytomegalovirus. TCR association rates varied by HLA locus in a later analysis, with DRB1 highest and HLA-C lowest. As a later analysis showed, a missense DCLRE1C variant was linked to trimming of TCR beta V- and J-genes.

The CDR3 totals 13 residues. Germline CDR1 reads ENHRY; CDR2 reads SYGVKD. Trimming took off 7 bases at V and 2 bases at J, with 11 bases between the two ends. Input material: PBMCs. This sequence joins TRBV10-3 and TRBJ1-2, with unresolved D. The origin of this receptor is a female donor in good health and CMV-seronegative. The CDR3 nucleotides are TGTGCCATCACGGTACCCGGGAACTATGGCTACACCTTC. It encodes CAITVPGNYGYTF.